These T cell receptor beta chains were read from a single sample in a study of cytomegalovirus exposure and HLA in healthy donors. Profiling relied on immunoSEQ multiplex PCR, and the TCRdb table lists in-frame clones only, not all of them. This table has around 150,000 clones, more than 75% appearing once. Material: PBMCs. The receptor set was obtained from a woman in her twenties or thirties in good health and CMV-seronegative. The CDR3 runs from the conserved cysteine through the conserved F or W. Fields, in order: J gene, D gene, V gene, CDR3 protein. D genes are given only for firm matches.

>TRBJ2-2|NA|TRBV6-6
CASSYRGRGAGELFF
>TRBJ2-2|TRBD2|TRBV5-1
CASSSGLAGTGELFF
>TRBJ2-5|TRBD1|TRBV7-6
CASSLGQGLGETQYF
>TRBJ1-5|NA|TRBV7-3
CASSSSVQPQHF
>TRBJ1-1|TRBD1|TRBV28
CASSLGQLNTEAFF
>TRBJ1-1|NA|TRBV11-2
CASSLAGEGGAFF
>TRBJ1-2|NA|TRBV30
CAWSYTGVYGYTF
>TRBJ2-1|NA|TRBV7-9
CASSSYSREQFF
>TRBJ2-1|NA|TRBV5-5
CASSSLEREQFF
>TRBJ2-2|TRBD2|TRBV6-6
CASRWGLAAAGELFF
>TRBJ2-7|TRBD1|TRBV7-9
CASSPRGPGQGYEQYF
>TRBJ2-6|TRBD1|TRBV7-9
CSSPPDRAAGANVLTF
>TRBJ2-2|TRBD2|TRBV7-7
CASSLLSGGNTGELFF
>TRBJ2-1|TRBD2|TRBV19
CASSGRTSGRGYNEQFF
>TRBJ2-7|TRBD1|TRBV7-8
CASSPRPPGQKYYEQYF
>TRBJ2-3|TRBD2|TRBV27
CASSSIKTSGGAGWADTQYF
>TRBJ2-5|TRBD2|TRBV6-6
CASGTSGAIETQYF
>TRBJ1-2|NA|TRBV28
CASSSRLSGHNYGYTF
>TRBJ2-5|NA|TRBV19
CASSSPQGGLQETQYF
>TRBJ2-2|TRBD1|TRBV19
CASRPDRGSKTGELFF
>TRBJ1-1|NA|TRBV5-5
CASSFQGFRNTEAFF
>TRBJ2-5|NA|TRBV7-3
CASSPNGRSETQYF